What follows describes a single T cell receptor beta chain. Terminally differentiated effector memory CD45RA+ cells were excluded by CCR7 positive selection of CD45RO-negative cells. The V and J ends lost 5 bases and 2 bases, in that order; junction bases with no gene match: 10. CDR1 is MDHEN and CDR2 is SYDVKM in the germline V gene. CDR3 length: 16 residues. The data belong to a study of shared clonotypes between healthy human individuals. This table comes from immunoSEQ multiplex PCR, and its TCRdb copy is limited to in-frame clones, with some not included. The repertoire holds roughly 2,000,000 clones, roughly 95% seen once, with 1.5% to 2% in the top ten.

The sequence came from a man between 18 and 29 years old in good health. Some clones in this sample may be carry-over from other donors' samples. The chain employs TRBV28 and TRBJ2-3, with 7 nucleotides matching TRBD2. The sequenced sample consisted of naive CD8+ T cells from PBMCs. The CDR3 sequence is CASSPSGLVFTDTQYF. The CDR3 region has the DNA TGTGCCAGCAGTCCTAGTGGACTAGTCTTCACAGATACGCAGTATTTT.